This T cell receptor beta chain was captured by sequencing in a study of vaccination and CD4 T cells after COVID-19. On the study more broadly: Researchers took samples from a few convalescent patients on day 14 and on days 161 to 241 after vaccination. Stimulation used overlapping spike peptides from SARS-CoV-2, HCoV-NL63, HCoV-OC43 and HCoV-229E.

Points from the study as a whole: The cohort comprised relatively few convalescent patients, and no early post-infection timepoints were analyzed.

Cultured CD4+ T-cell DNA underwent Oncomine TCR Beta short-read sequencing. TCRdb recomputed calls from the PCR reads with MiXCR, one row per CDR3 protein. The repertoire consists of around 27,000 distinct CDR3 sequences, with 25% to 30% occurring once and the leading ten covering roughly 7.2%. The time point is: late sampling 161 to 241 days after vaccination in a few convalescent patients. Sample treatment: approximately 11-day PBMC culture with coronavirus spike peptide pools or control peptides (ViraFEST assay). Cells received half-medium changes with fresh IL-2 medium on days 3 and 7. In its sample, this clonotype was seen a few times. Its antigen remains unidentified. V shed 5 bases, J shed 9 bases, and the junction held 7 bases outside the gene matches. Germline V CDR1 and CDR2: SGHAT, FQNNGV. The CDR3 is 13 amino acids.

The sample consisted of CD4+ T cells from blood, cultured in vitro, taken about 7 months after SARS-CoV-2 vaccination. The chain has TRBV11-2 and TRBJ2-3, with 8 bases lining up with TRBD1. The receptor's source is a human donor who had recovered from COVID-19. Written as DNA, the CDR3 is TGTGCCAGCAGCCCTCGGGACAGGTGGACGCAGTATTTT. Residues: CASSPRDRWTQYF.